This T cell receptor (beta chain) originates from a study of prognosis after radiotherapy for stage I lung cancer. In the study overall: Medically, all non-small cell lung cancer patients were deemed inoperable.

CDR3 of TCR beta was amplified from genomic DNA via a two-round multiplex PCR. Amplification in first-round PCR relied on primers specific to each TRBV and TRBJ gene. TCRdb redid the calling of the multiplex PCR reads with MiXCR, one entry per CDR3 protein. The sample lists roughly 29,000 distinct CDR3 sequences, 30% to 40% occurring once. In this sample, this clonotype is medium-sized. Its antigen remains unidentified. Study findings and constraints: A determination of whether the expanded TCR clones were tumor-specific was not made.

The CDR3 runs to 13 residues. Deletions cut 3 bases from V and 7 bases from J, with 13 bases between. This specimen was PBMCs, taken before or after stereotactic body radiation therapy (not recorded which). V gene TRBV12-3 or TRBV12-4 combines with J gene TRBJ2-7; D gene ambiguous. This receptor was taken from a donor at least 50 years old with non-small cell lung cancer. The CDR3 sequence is CASSLGSSIEQYF. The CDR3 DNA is TGTGCCAGCAGTTTGGGGTCCAGTATTGAGCAGTACTTC.